The sequence of this T cell receptor (beta chain) was determined in a study of regulatory T cells in long-lasting Graves disease. Time point indicated: persistent/refractory GD, antithyroid drugs over 5 years with positive TRAb. From RNA extracted from PBMCs, the TCR library was made. This CDR3 contains 13 residues. CDR1 is GTSNPN and CDR2 is SVGIG in the germline V gene (reference sequence). Deletions cut 0 bases from V and 2 bases from J, with 7 bases between. Construction of the TCR beta libraries employed iRepertoire HTBI primers in conjunction with Arm-PCR of CDR3 regions. TCRdb ran MiXCR on the multiplex PCR reads and lists one entry per CDR3 protein. This table has approximately 690,000 distinct CDR3 sequences, roughly 30% appearing once.

V gene TRBV30 combines with J gene TRBJ1-2; D is undetermined. The TCR originated in a female donor with Graves disease. The source material was peripheral blood mononuclear cells (PBMCs), sampled when the disease was refractory, from a patient treated with antithyroid drugs. The CDR3 sequence: CAWSVIQNYGYTF. The CDR3 DNA reads TGTGCCTGGAGTGTAATACAAAACTATGGCTACACCTTC.